One sample yielded the 20 T cell receptor beta chains listed below, sequenced in a study of spatial heterogeneity in lung cancer. Study-wide points: How many expanded intratumoral alpha and beta TCRs were present tracked the tumor mutation count, which was a count of nonsynonymous mutations.

These TCRs' antigens remain unknown. Via MiXCR, TCRdb re-called the 5' RACE reads, giving one row per CDR3 protein. The table records thousands of distinct CDR3 sequences, 14% of them present only once. Documented time point: sample taken at primary tumor resection. The starting material was lung tumor tissue, obtained at surgery. These receptors were collected from a male donor with early-stage non-small cell lung cancer.

Of note for this clonotype: This beta chain was picked up by a library intended for alpha chains and is off target, so its count carries little meaning. The genes are TRBV29-1 and TRBJ2-5, with D possibly being TRBD1 or TRBD2 (5 bases each). This CDR3 spans 13 amino acids. Germline V gene lookup returns CDR1 SQVTM and CDR2 ANQGSEA. Trimming took 4 bases from V and 2 from J, leaving 11 bases between them. Written as DNA, the CDR3 is TGCAGCGTTGCCGGGACCTTACAAGAGACCCAGTACTTC. Translating it yields CSVAGTLQETQYF.

This clonotype was seen repeatedly, ten times or more. This beta chain appears as a stray read in a library generated for alpha chains; its size is not informative. The chain employs TRBV27 and TRBJ2-1, with 7 bases lining up with TRBD2. The trim removed 1 base at V and 0 bases at J, leaving 3 bases unmatched. Looked up from germline, CDR1 is MNHEY and CDR2 is SMNVEV (reference sequence). This CDR3 region has 16 residues. The CDR3 spells CASSLFGGGSYNEQFF. As DNA, the CDR3 is TGTGCCAGCAGTTTATTTGGGGGGGGCTCCTACAATGAGCAGTTCTTC.

This clonotype has a count of ten or more. A library made for alpha chains picked up this beta chain off target, so its size means little. CDR3 sequence reads: CASSRTGQDGYTF. DNA of the CDR3: TGTGCCAGCAGTCGGACAGGGCAGGATGGCTACACCTTC. The chain has TRBV6-1 and TRBJ1-2, with 8 bases lining up with TRBD1. V shed 5 bases and J 6 bases; nucleotides not matched to a gene: 5. The CDR3 runs to 13 residues. CDR1 and CDR2 (germline): MNHNS, SASEGT.

Concerning this clonotype itself: This beta chain is an unintended read in a library built for alpha chains; its size means little. The chain has TRBV24-1 and TRBJ1-5; perhaps TRBD1 as D (5 bases). Trimming stripped 4 bases from V and 9 bases from J, with 9 bases between. CDR3 length: 12 amino acids. CDR1 is KGHDR, CDR2 SFDVKD, per germline. The CDR3 loop is CATSDLRGPQHF. CDR3 DNA: TGTGCCACCAGTGACCTTAGGGGGCCCCAGCATTTT.

There are many counts of this clonotype. This beta chain came through as a stray read in a library set up for alpha chains, and its size says little. The V call is TRBV11-3, the J call TRBJ2-7, with 8 nucleotides matching TRBD2. This CDR3 comprises 15 residues. The junction had 8 bases not matched to a gene; V was cut back by 7 bases and J by 0 bases. CDR1 and CDR2 from the germline V gene are SGHNT and YENEEA. Here the CDR3 DNA reads TGTGCCAGCACCTCCGTGGCGGGAGGCTCCTACGAGCAGTACTTC. It codes for CASTSVAGGSYEQYF. The entire variable domain, with the rest obtained from reference TRBV11-3 and TRBJ2-7, is as follows: EAGVVQSPRYKIIEKKQPVAFWCNPISGHNTLYWYLQNLGQGPELLIRYENEEAVDDSQLPKDRFSAERLKGVDSTLKIQPAELGDSAVYLCASTSVAGGSYEQYFGPGTRLTVT.

In the case of this clonotype: This beta chain represents an off-target read in a library built for alpha chains; its size is of limited meaning. The chain joins TRBV7-8 to TRBJ2-3; D is unclear. CDR1 SGHVS and CDR2 FQNEAQ come from the germline V gene. This CDR3 is 13 amino acids long. Trimming removed 7 bases at V and 4 bases at J, with 12 bases between. The CDR3 spells CASTSTRPDTQYF. Written as DNA, the CDR3 is TGTGCCAGCACGAGTACCCGTCCAGATACGCAGTATTTT.

This clonotype was seen only once. The library was built for alpha chains, so this beta chain is an off-target read and its size means little. The V call is TRBV13, the J call TRBJ1-2; possible D gene TRBD1, 6 bases. The CDR3 covers 14 residues. Trimming shortened V by 3 bases and J by 2 bases, and 10 bases separated the two germline ends. In germline, CDR1 is PRHDT, CDR2 FYEKMQ (reference sequence). The CDR3 nucleotides are TGTGCCAGCAGCTTTGGTACAGGGAACTATGGCTACACCTTC. Its translation is CASSFGTGNYGYTF.

This clonotype is deemed large. As an off-target read in a library built for alpha chains, this beta chain has a frequency of little significance. The chain joins TRBV20-1 to TRBJ2-4; 10 nucleotides agree with TRBD2. The CDR3 sequence is 17 residues long. The germline V gene has CDR1 DFQATT and CDR2 SNEGSKA (reference sequence). The ends lost 2 bases at V and 3 bases at J; junction bases unmatched: 10. The CDR3, as DNA: TGCAGTGCTAGACGGCTAGCGGGAGCTATAAACAAAAACATTCAGTACTTC. It codes for CSARRLAGAINKNIQYF.

This clonotype was recorded at least ten times. Because this beta chain is a stray read in a library intended to capture alpha chains, its abundance should not be given much weight. The chain combines TRBV24-1 with TRBJ2-1; maybe TRBD2 (5 bases). With 5 bases removed from V and 9 bases from J, the gap between germline ends came to 16 bases. The CDR3 consists of 14 residues. The germline V gene encodes CDR1 KGHDR and CDR2 SFDVKD. CDR3: CATSGFPGLSEQFF. In nucleotides, the CDR3 is TGTGCCACCAGTGGTTTTCCGGGATTGAGTGAGCAGTTCTTC.

Relative to its sample, this clonotype is medium-sized. Found in a library prepared for alpha chains, this beta chain is an off-target read, and its abundance has little meaning. The rearrangement joins TRBV5-1 to TRBJ2-3; unclear D gene. Looked up from germline, CDR1 is SGHRS and CDR2 is YFSETQ. There are 14 residues in the CDR3. V lost 0 bases, J lost 2 bases, and 7 bases lay in between. CDR3 in amino acids: CASSLDGDTDTQYF. In DNA form, the CDR3 reads TGCGCCAGCAGCTTGGATGGAGACACAGATACGCAGTATTTT.

This clonotype was detected many times. This beta chain appears as a stray read in a library generated for alpha chains; its size is not informative. This rearrangement joins TRBV9 to TRBJ2-4; possibly TRBD2 for D (5 bases). This CDR3 has 15 amino acids. From germline, CDR1 is SGDLS and CDR2 YYNGEE. V was pared by 0 bases and J by 7 bases, with 14 bases between. CDR3 loop: CASSVVPGSRNIQYF. The CDR3 DNA follows: TGTGCCAGCAGCGTAGTTCCGGGATCGCGGAACATTCAGTACTTC.

Relative to its sample, this clonotype is medium-sized. A library prepared for alpha chains yielded this beta chain as an off-target read; its size is of little meaning. The chain joins TRBV12-3 or TRBV12-4 to TRBJ2-7; TRBD2 matches 7 bases. The CDR3 is made up of 15 amino acids. Losses at the gene ends were 7 bases for V and 1 base for J; bases not matched to a gene: 10. CDR3 sequence (DNA): TGTGCCAGCACCCCAACGGGGGGAACGTCCTACGAGCAGTACTTC. It is translated as CASTPTGGTSYEQYF.

This clonotype is deemed medium-sized. This beta chain appears as a stray read in a library generated for alpha chains; its size is not informative. This chain uses TRBV10-3 with TRBJ1-1, with D hard to call. V lost 4 bases, J lost 4 bases, and 16 bases lay in between. The CDR3 runs to 15 residues. Germline CDR1 is ENHRY and CDR2 is SYGVKD. The CDR3 DNA reads TGTGCCATCAGTGCCTCGGAAATTGATCGCACTGAAGCTTTCTTT. Translation gives CAISASEIDRTEAFF.

This clonotype is deemed medium-sized (0.01 to 0.1%). As an off-target read in a library built for alpha chains, this beta chain has a frequency of little significance. The chain joins TRBV12-3 or TRBV12-4 to TRBJ1-5, with D unclear. The germline V and J ends were trimmed by 6 bases and 6 bases, with 9 bases remaining between them. CDR3 length: 12 amino acids. The CDR3 nucleotides read TGTGCCAGCAGCCAAGGAGGTCAGCCCCAGCATTTT. Translated: CASSQGGQPQHF.

Many counts were recorded for this clonotype. This beta chain turned up in a library designed for alpha chains; as an off-target read, its abundance says little. V and J are TRBV5-6 and TRBJ2-7; 9 bases are a match to TRBD2. The germline V gene has CDR1 SGHDT and CDR2 YYEEEE. Trimming took 1 base from V and 2 from J; bases not matched to a gene: 4. The CDR3 consists of 15 residues. In DNA, the CDR3 is TGTGCCAGCAGCTTGAGTCTAGCGGGGACCTACGAGCAGTACTTC. Translation: CASSLSLAGTYEQYF.

The table lists this clonotype with many counts. This beta chain slipped into a library made for alpha chains as a stray read, so its size is not meaningful. The rearrangement links TRBV7-9 to TRBJ2-5, with D possibly being TRBD2 (5 bases). With 2 bases removed from V and 0 bases from J, the gap between germline ends came to 10 bases. Per the germline V gene, CDR1 is SEHNR and CDR2 is FQNEAQ (reference sequence). CDR3 length: 15 amino acids. Here the CDR3 DNA reads TGTGCCAGCAGCTTAAGTTCGGGGTACCAAGAGACCCAGTACTTC. Residues: CASSLSSGYQETQYF.

The sample holds many counts of this clonotype. This beta chain is a stray sequence in a library constructed for alpha chains; its clone size is not meaningful. This chain connects TRBV11-2 to TRBJ2-1; D is uncertain. The V end was cut by 5 bases, the J end by 8 bases, with 10 bases between. CDR3 size: 12 residues. CDR1 is SGHAT and CDR2 is FQNNGV in the germline V gene. The CDR3, as DNA: TGTGCCAGCAGCCCGACTGGTTATGAGCAGTTCTTC. Protein: CASSPTGYEQFF.

This clonotype was detected a few times. One end of the junction fails to match germline, which may point to a read error. Because the library targeted alpha chains, this beta chain is an off-target read whose size means little. This chain connects TRBV15 to TRBJ2-3; D is uncertain. Germline-derived CDR1 and CDR2 are LNHNV and YYDKDF (reference sequence). The CDR3 spans 14 residues. Written as DNA, the CDR3 is TGTGCCACCAGCCGAGATGGACCGTGGGATACGCAGTATTTT. Translated: CATSRDGPWDTQYF.

This clonotype has at least ten counts. This beta chain is an off-target read within a library intended for alpha chains, so its frequency means little. The chain couples TRBV2 to TRBJ2-5; D is ambiguous. The CDR3 contains 11 residues. Germline V gene lookup returns CDR1 SNHLY and CDR2 FYNNEI. V gave up 5 bases and J gave up 1 base, with 2 bases separating them. The CDR3 is CASSFQETQYF. As DNA, the CDR3 is TGTGCCAGCAGTTTCCAAGAGACCCAGTACTTC.

This clonotype was counted at least ten times. This beta chain lies outside the target of a library built for alpha chains; its clone size means little. The chain recombines TRBV14 with TRBJ2-3; D not resolved. This CDR3 is built from 14 residues. Per the germline V gene, CDR1 is SGHDN and CDR2 is FVKESK. The V gene lost 2 bases and the J gene lost 0 bases, with 6 bases spanning the gap. The CDR3 protein is CASSQLDSTDTQYF. CDR3 sequence (DNA): TGTGCCAGCAGCCAATTGGACAGCACAGATACGCAGTATTTT.